The clone carrying this T cell receptor beta chain has more than one count but fewer than ten. The CDR3 runs to 14 residues. Per germline, CDR1 SGHRS and CDR2 YFSETQ. V trimming: 4 bases; J trimming: 5 bases; junction bases outside the gene matches: 7. The data were obtained in a study of cytomegalovirus exposure and HLA in healthy donors. Clones were read by immunoSEQ multiplex PCR, and TCRdb kept only the in-frame ones, dropping some. The sample records about 200,000 clones, 84% being singletons. Sequencing was carried out using PBMCs. The receptor comes from a woman under 40 in good health and CMV-seropositive. V gene TRBV5-1 combines with J gene TRBJ2-5; 8 positions agree with TRBD1. CDR3 sequence (DNA): TGCGCCAGCAGCCCCTCCCGGACAGGGGAGACCCAGTACTTC. Translation: CASSPSRTGETQYF.